The rows below give T cell receptor beta chains drawn from one sample of a study of spatial heterogeneity in lung cancer. TCRdb analysed the 5' RACE reads with MiXCR anew, one entry per CDR3 protein. The table records roughly 12,000 distinct CDR3 sequences, about 13% of them present only once. The sequences come from PBMCs, collected at surgery. The receptors originated from a female donor with early-stage non-small cell lung cancer. The CDR3 runs from the conserved cysteine through the conserved F or W. Each record gives: J gene, D gene, clone size, V gene, CDR3 DNA, CDR3 protein. D genes are given only for firm matches. The size of a clone is reported for some rows only, either as once, few or many, or as a class for expanded clones.

j_gene: TRBJ1-2; d_gene: TRBD1; abundance: medium-sized; v_gene: TRBV6-5; CDR3nt: TGTGCCAGCAGAAAAACGGACAGGGGAGGCTATGGCTACACCTTC; CDR3aa: CASRKTDRGGYGYTF
j_gene: TRBJ2-1; d_gene: TRBD2; abundance: many; v_gene: TRBV14; CDR3nt: TGTGCCAGCAACTACGGGGGGGCCTTCAATGAGCAGTTCTTC; CDR3aa: CASNYGGAFNEQFF
j_gene: TRBJ2-1; d_gene: -; abundance: medium-sized; v_gene: TRBV6-4; CDR3nt: TGTGCCAGCAGTGGATCAGCCTTCAGCTCCTACAATGAGCAGTTCTTC; CDR3aa: CASSGSAFSSYNEQFF
j_gene: TRBJ2-7; d_gene: -; abundance: medium-sized; v_gene: TRBV21-1; CDR3nt: TGTGCCAGCAGCAAAGAAAGAACAGGGGGCCGGAACTACGAGCAGTACTTC; CDR3aa: CASSKERTGGRNYEQYF
j_gene: TRBJ2-2; d_gene: TRBD2; abundance: medium-sized; v_gene: TRBV12-3/TRBV12-4; CDR3nt: TGTGCCAGCAGTTCTCCAGCTCCCAGCGGGAGAACCGGGGAGCTGTTTTTT; CDR3aa: CASSSPAPSGRTGELFF
j_gene: TRBJ1-4; d_gene: -; abundance: few; v_gene: TRBV5-1; CDR3nt: TGCGCCAGCAGTTTGGCAGGCGGAAAACTGTTTTTT; CDR3aa: CASSLAGGKLFF
j_gene: TRBJ2-3; d_gene: TRBD2; abundance: medium-sized; v_gene: TRBV5-1; CDR3nt: TGCGCCAGCAGCTCCTGGACTAGCGGGAGGATGGCAGATACGCAGTATTTT; CDR3aa: CASSSWTSGRMADTQYF
j_gene: TRBJ2-3; d_gene: -; abundance: few; v_gene: TRBV14; CDR3nt: TGTGCCAGCAGCCAAGCCTACACAGATACGCAGTATTTT; CDR3aa: CASSQAYTDTQYF
j_gene: TRBJ1-1; d_gene: TRBD1; abundance: few; v_gene: TRBV19; CDR3nt: TGTGCCAGTAGTACACAGGGGCACACTGAAGCTTTCTTT; CDR3aa: CASSTQGHTEAFF
j_gene: TRBJ1-2; d_gene: -; abundance: medium-sized; v_gene: TRBV18; CDR3nt: TGTGCCAGCTCACCAGTCGAGGCTGGTGGCTACACCTTC; CDR3aa: CASSPVEAGGYTF
j_gene: TRBJ1-1; d_gene: -; abundance: -; v_gene: TRBV20-1; CDR3nt: TGCAGTGCTAGAGGCCCGCAGCACCCGAACACTGAAGCTTTCTTT; CDR3aa: CSARGPQHPNTEAFF
j_gene: TRBJ1-2; d_gene: -; abundance: many; v_gene: TRBV7-9; CDR3nt: TGTGCCAGCAGCTTAGTTGCGGACAACTATGGCTACACCTTC; CDR3aa: CASSLVADNYGYTF
j_gene: TRBJ2-1; d_gene: TRBD2; abundance: medium-sized; v_gene: TRBV2; CDR3nt: TGTGCCAGCAGTGAGCCTAGGCTAGCGGTAAACAATGAGCAGTTCTTC; CDR3aa: CASSEPRLAVNNEQFF
j_gene: TRBJ2-1; d_gene: TRBD2; abundance: medium-sized; v_gene: TRBV5-1; CDR3nt: TGCGCCAGCAGCGGGGCAGCGGGGAACTACAATGAGCAGTTCTTC; CDR3aa: CASSGAAGNYNEQFF
j_gene: TRBJ2-1; d_gene: -; abundance: -; v_gene: TRBV29-1; CDR3nt: TGCAGCGTTGAGCCGACAGCCTACAATGAGCAGTTCTTC; CDR3aa: CSVEPTAYNEQFF
j_gene: TRBJ2-6; d_gene: -; abundance: few; v_gene: TRBV6-6; CDR3nt: TGTGCCAGCAGTTTATCCGGGTCCCACGCTGGGGCCAACGTCCTGACTTTC; CDR3aa: CASSLSGSHAGANVLTF
j_gene: TRBJ2-1; d_gene: -; abundance: few; v_gene: TRBV3-1; CDR3nt: TGTGCCAGCAGCCGTGATGTATCCTACAATGAGCAGTTCTTC; CDR3aa: CASSRDVSYNEQFF
j_gene: TRBJ2-7; d_gene: TRBD2; abundance: -; v_gene: TRBV7-6; CDR3nt: TGTGCCAGCAGCTTACTAGCGGGAGGGTCCTACGAGCAGTACTTC; CDR3aa: CASSLLAGGSYEQYF
j_gene: TRBJ1-5; d_gene: -; abundance: medium-sized; v_gene: TRBV20-1; CDR3nt: TGCAGTGCCCCTGCGTTACATAGCAATCAGCCCCAGCATTTT; CDR3aa: CSAPALHSNQPQHF
j_gene: TRBJ1-5; d_gene: -; abundance: -; v_gene: TRBV12-3/TRBV12-4; CDR3nt: TGTGCCAGCAGTCGAACAGGGAATAGCAATCAGCCCCAGCATTTT; CDR3aa: CASSRTGNSNQPQHF
j_gene: TRBJ2-7; d_gene: -; abundance: many; v_gene: TRBV28; CDR3nt: TGTGCCAGCAGTTTAGGGGGGCAAGTCCCCTACGAGCAGTACTTC; CDR3aa: CASSLGGQVPYEQYF
j_gene: TRBJ2-2; d_gene: -; abundance: few; v_gene: TRBV2; CDR3nt: TGTGCCAGCAGTGGGGACCGACCGGGCACCGGGGAGCTGTTTTTT; CDR3aa: CASSGDRPGTGELFF
j_gene: TRBJ1-2; d_gene: -; abundance: medium-sized; v_gene: TRBV12-3/TRBV12-4; CDR3nt: TGTGCCAGCAGTTTATCTGGCTACACCTTC; CDR3aa: CASSLSGYTF
j_gene: TRBJ2-2; d_gene: TRBD1; abundance: medium-sized; v_gene: TRBV29-1; CDR3nt: TGCAGCGTTTACAGGGGGACGAACACCGGGGAGCTGTTTTTT; CDR3aa: CSVYRGTNTGELFF
j_gene: TRBJ2-7; d_gene: -; abundance: few; v_gene: TRBV20-1; CDR3nt: TGCAGTGCTAACGGGGGTCAGAACGAGCAGTACTTC; CDR3aa: CSANGGQNEQYF
j_gene: TRBJ1-1; d_gene: -; abundance: many; v_gene: TRBV29-1; CDR3nt: TGCAGCGTTGCAGGGAACATGAACACTGAAGCTTTCTTT; CDR3aa: CSVAGNMNTEAFF
j_gene: TRBJ2-5; d_gene: TRBD2; abundance: medium-sized; v_gene: TRBV7-2; CDR3nt: TGTGCCAGCAGCTTAGGTTGGAGCGGGGAAGAGACCCAGTACTTC; CDR3aa: CASSLGWSGEETQYF
j_gene: TRBJ2-7; d_gene: -; abundance: -; v_gene: TRBV29-1; CDR3nt: TGCAGCGGCCGGGACGGCGCCTACGAGCAGTACTTC; CDR3aa: CSGRDGAYEQYF
j_gene: TRBJ1-5; d_gene: TRBD1; abundance: medium-sized; v_gene: TRBV29-1; CDR3nt: TGCAGCGCAGCGGGGACAGGGAAGGATCAGCCCCAGCATTTT; CDR3aa: CSAAGTGKDQPQHF
j_gene: TRBJ1-5; d_gene: -; abundance: -; v_gene: TRBV29-1; CDR3nt: TGCAGCGTTGCCAGGGGAGGAAATCAGCCCCAGCATTTT; CDR3aa: CSVARGGNQPQHF
j_gene: TRBJ2-7; d_gene: -; abundance: many; v_gene: TRBV7-9; CDR3nt: TGTGCCAGCAGCTTAGCGTCCGGGACAATCGTCGACGAGCAGTACTTC; CDR3aa: CASSLASGTIVDEQYF
j_gene: TRBJ1-5; d_gene: -; abundance: medium-sized; v_gene: TRBV28; CDR3nt: TGTGCCAGCTGCCCATTGCGGTGGGTGCAGCCCCAGCATTTT; CDR3aa: CASCPLRWVQPQHF
j_gene: TRBJ2-1; d_gene: TRBD2; abundance: many; v_gene: TRBV19; CDR3nt: TGTGCCAGTAGTATAGATCCGGGCGGGAGGTACAATGAGCAGTTCTTC; CDR3aa: CASSIDPGGRYNEQFF
j_gene: TRBJ2-7; d_gene: -; abundance: medium-sized; v_gene: TRBV7-9; CDR3nt: TGTGCCAGCAGCTCTCTTGGGACGCCCTACGAGCAGTACTTC; CDR3aa: CASSSLGTPYEQYF
j_gene: TRBJ2-2; d_gene: -; abundance: -; v_gene: TRBV7-2; CDR3nt: TGTGCCAGCAGCCAACGGGGAGGGGGCACCGGGGAGCTGTTTTTT; CDR3aa: CASSQRGGGTGELFF
j_gene: TRBJ1-2; d_gene: TRBD1; abundance: many; v_gene: TRBV29-1; CDR3nt: TGCAGCGATTCACAGGGGAACTATGGCTACACCTTC; CDR3aa: CSDSQGNYGYTF
j_gene: TRBJ2-7; d_gene: -; abundance: many; v_gene: TRBV9; CDR3nt: TGTGCCAGCAGCCCGAGCAGCGGCCGAACCCACGAGCAGTACTTC; CDR3aa: CASSPSSGRTHEQYF
j_gene: TRBJ2-1; d_gene: TRBD1; abundance: -; v_gene: TRBV6-5; CDR3nt: TGTGCCAGCAGTGCGGGACAGGCGTACAATGAGCAGTTCTTC; CDR3aa: CASSAGQAYNEQFF
j_gene: TRBJ2-1; d_gene: TRBD2; abundance: many; v_gene: TRBV4-1; CDR3nt: TGCGCCAGCAGCCAAGGAGGGGGGAGGACTAGCGATACCCGAGAGCAGTTCTTC; CDR3aa: CASSQGGGRTSDTREQFF
j_gene: TRBJ2-2; d_gene: -; abundance: medium-sized; v_gene: TRBV7-9; CDR3nt: TGTGCCAGCAGCCTACAGGGACGCAGGGGAGGCGGGGAGCTGTTTTTT; CDR3aa: CASSLQGRRGGGELFF
j_gene: TRBJ2-4; d_gene: -; abundance: medium-sized; v_gene: TRBV29-1; CDR3nt: TGCAGCGTCTGGACGGGGAACATTCAGTACTTC; CDR3aa: CSVWTGNIQYF
j_gene: TRBJ2-3; d_gene: -; abundance: medium-sized; v_gene: TRBV7-8; CDR3nt: TGTGCCAGCAGCCCATCAGGGTGGGGAGATACGCAGTATTTT; CDR3aa: CASSPSGWGDTQYF
j_gene: TRBJ2-2; d_gene: -; abundance: -; v_gene: TRBV23-1; CDR3nt: TGCGCCAGCAGTCCCCCCAGAAAGAACACCGGGGAGCTGTTTTTT; CDR3aa: CASSPPRKNTGELFF
j_gene: TRBJ2-5; d_gene: TRBD2; abundance: many; v_gene: TRBV7-2; CDR3nt: TGTGCCAGCAGCTTAGGAGCGGGAGAGGGAGAAGAGACCCAGTACTTC; CDR3aa: CASSLGAGEGEETQYF
j_gene: TRBJ1-3; d_gene: TRBD1; abundance: many; v_gene: TRBV6-6; CDR3nt: TGTGCCAGCAGCGCGGGACAGGGGGCTCCCTCTGGAAACACCATATATTTT; CDR3aa: CASSAGQGAPSGNTIYF
j_gene: TRBJ2-1; d_gene: TRBD2; abundance: many; v_gene: TRBV29-1; CDR3nt: TGCAGCGTGCCGGGACTAGCGGGAAGCAATGAGCAGTTCTTC; CDR3aa: CSVPGLAGSNEQFF